These T cell receptor beta chains were read from a single sample in a study of T-cell reconstitution after alpha-beta-depleted transplantation in children. TCRdb itself ran the PCR reads through MiXCR, one entry per CDR3 protein. This sample carries some 300,000 distinct CDR3 sequences, less than 9.5% of them seen once, and the ten largest clones take 9.1%. This specimen consisted of peripheral blood, obtained 360 days after TCRalphabeta/CD19-depleted stem cell transplant. The receptors shown here come from a female patient under 10 years old who had a stem cell transplant for Fanconi anemia, so the T cells may come from the graft donor. The CDR3 runs from the conserved cysteine through the conserved F or W. The D gene is left open where the match is weak. The size of a clone is reported for some rows only, either as once, few or many, or as a class for expanded clones.

CDR3 DNA: TGTGCCAGCAGTTCTCGACCGGGACAGGAGTACGAGCAGTACTTC; CDR3 protein: CASSSRPGQEYEQYF; clone size: many; D gene: TRBD1; V gene: TRBV12-3/TRBV12-4; J gene: TRBJ2-7
CDR3 DNA: TGTGCCAGCAGCTTAGCGGACAGGTTGGCCTACGAGCAGTACTTC; CDR3 protein: CASSLADRLAYEQYF; clone size: NA; D gene: TRBD1; V gene: TRBV7-9; J gene: TRBJ2-7
CDR3 DNA: TGTGCCAGCAGCCAAAATCAGGGGGCTGGAAACACCACATATTTT; CDR3 protein: CASSQNQGAGNTTYF; clone size: NA; D gene: TRBD1; V gene: TRBV3-1; J gene: TRBJ1-3
CDR3 DNA: TGTGCCAGCAGTAACCGACGACCGGGACAGGGGATAGGTATTCGCAATCAGCCCCAGCATTTT; CDR3 protein: CASSNRRPGQGIGIRNQPQHF; clone size: few; D gene: TRBD1; V gene: TRBV6-2/TRBV6-3; J gene: TRBJ1-5
CDR3 DNA: TGCGCCAGCAGCTTGGATCCGGGGGCTAGCACAGATACGCAGTATTTT; CDR3 protein: CASSLDPGASTDTQYF; clone size: many; D gene: NA; V gene: TRBV5-1; J gene: TRBJ2-3
CDR3 DNA: TGCGCCAGCTCATCCAGGGACAGCTCCTACAATGAGCAGTTCTTC; CDR3 protein: CASSSRDSSYNEQFF; clone size: many; D gene: TRBD1; V gene: TRBV5-1; J gene: TRBJ2-1
CDR3 DNA: TGCAGCGCCGACATACCATGGAACACTGAAGCTTTCTTT; CDR3 protein: CSADIPWNTEAFF; clone size: many; D gene: NA; V gene: TRBV29-1; J gene: TRBJ1-1
CDR3 DNA: TGTGCCAGCAGCCGCGACGTCGGTAGGACAGGCTTCAATGAGCAGTTCTTC; CDR3 protein: CASSRDVGRTGFNEQFF; clone size: NA; D gene: TRBD1; V gene: TRBV11-1; J gene: TRBJ2-1
CDR3 DNA: TGTGCCAGCAGCGTGGGACGGAACCCTTCCAATCAGCCCCAGCATTTT; CDR3 protein: CASSVGRNPSNQPQHF; clone size: NA; D gene: NA; V gene: TRBV7-8; J gene: TRBJ1-5
CDR3 DNA: TGTGCCAGCAGCCCAAGCACCGGGACAGGGGGTTCGGCCTCCTACAATGAGCAGTTCTTC; CDR3 protein: CASSPSTGTGGSASYNEQFF; clone size: many; D gene: TRBD1; V gene: TRBV12-3/TRBV12-4; J gene: TRBJ2-1
CDR3 DNA: TGTGCCAGCAGTCCAATGGGGATTAACTATGGCTACACCTTC; CDR3 protein: CASSPMGINYGYTF; clone size: few; D gene: NA; V gene: TRBV12-3/TRBV12-4; J gene: TRBJ1-2
CDR3 DNA: TGTGCCAGCAGCGAAGGACTAGTCGGAGAGACCCAGTACTTC; CDR3 protein: CASSEGLVGETQYF; clone size: many; D gene: TRBD2; V gene: TRBV5-5; J gene: TRBJ2-5
CDR3 DNA: TGTCTTGCCAGCTCGAACTTCCAACTGAGCTCCTACAATGAGCAGTTCTTC; CDR3 protein: CLASSNFQLSSYNEQFF; clone size: many; D gene: NA; V gene: TRBV10-3; J gene: TRBJ2-1
CDR3 DNA: TGTGCCAGCAGCATAGGAAGGGCAACTAATGAAAAACTGTTTTTT; CDR3 protein: CASSIGRATNEKLFF; clone size: NA; D gene: NA; V gene: TRBV7-9; J gene: TRBJ1-4
CDR3 DNA: TGCAGCGTTTTGTTCACAGATACGCAGTATTTT; CDR3 protein: CSVLFTDTQYF; clone size: many; D gene: NA; V gene: TRBV29-1; J gene: TRBJ2-3
CDR3 DNA: TGTGCCAGCAGCCCTAGCGGGGGGGCCTTAGAGACCCAGTACTTC; CDR3 protein: CASSPSGGALETQYF; clone size: NA; D gene: TRBD2; V gene: TRBV7-3; J gene: TRBJ2-5
CDR3 DNA: TGTGCCAGCTCAAACTATAGCAATCAGCCCCAGCATTTT; CDR3 protein: CASSNYSNQPQHF; clone size: NA; D gene: NA; V gene: TRBV18; J gene: TRBJ1-5
CDR3 DNA: TGCAGTGCGTGCGCTACTAGCGGGGGAATCCATGAGCAGTTCTTC; CDR3 protein: CSACATSGGIHEQFF; clone size: many; D gene: TRBD2; V gene: TRBV20-1; J gene: TRBJ2-1
CDR3 DNA: TGTGCCAGCAGTGAATTTTTCCTCGGCACCGGGGAGCTGTTTTTT; CDR3 protein: CASSEFFLGTGELFF; clone size: many; D gene: NA; V gene: TRBV25-1; J gene: TRBJ2-2
CDR3 DNA: TGTGCCAGCACACAGGATTCAGATACGCAGTATTTT; CDR3 protein: CASTQDSDTQYF; clone size: NA; D gene: NA; V gene: TRBV2; J gene: TRBJ2-3
CDR3 DNA: TGCAGCGGGACTTGGAGGAATGGCTACACCTTC; CDR3 protein: CSGTWRNGYTF; clone size: many; D gene: NA; V gene: TRBV29-1; J gene: TRBJ1-2
CDR3 DNA: TGTGCCAGCAGCCAAGATCACCCCGCAACTAATGAAAAACTGTTTTTT; CDR3 protein: CASSQDHPATNEKLFF; clone size: NA; D gene: NA; V gene: TRBV4-2; J gene: TRBJ1-4
CDR3 DNA: TGCGCCAGCAGCTCGGGGGCGAGGGGTGAAAAACTGTTTTTT; CDR3 protein: CASSSGARGEKLFF; clone size: many; D gene: NA; V gene: TRBV5-1; J gene: TRBJ1-4
CDR3 DNA: TGCGCCAGCAGCTTGGTGTCAGGCCAAGCTTTCTTT; CDR3 protein: CASSLVSGQAFF; clone size: many; D gene: NA; V gene: TRBV5-1; J gene: TRBJ1-1
CDR3 DNA: TGTGCCAGCAGTGAGGCCTCCGGGGAGCTGTTTTTT; CDR3 protein: CASSEASGELFF; clone size: many; D gene: NA; V gene: TRBV25-1; J gene: TRBJ2-2
CDR3 DNA: TGCGCCAGCAGCTTGGTAGTAGCGGGGGGCCACCGGGAGCTGTTTTTT; CDR3 protein: CASSLVVAGGHRELFF; clone size: many; D gene: TRBD2; V gene: TRBV5-1; J gene: TRBJ2-2
CDR3 DNA: TGTGCCAGCAGTGAACAAATAAGAAAGACAGGGCTCTACACTGAAGCTTTCTTT; CDR3 protein: CASSEQIRKTGLYTEAFF; clone size: many; D gene: TRBD1; V gene: TRBV25-1; J gene: TRBJ1-1
CDR3 DNA: TGTGCCAGCAGCCTGACTACCACTAGCGGAATCTACAATGAGCAGTTCTTC; CDR3 protein: CASSLTTTSGIYNEQFF; clone size: NA; D gene: TRBD2; V gene: TRBV6-2/TRBV6-3; J gene: TRBJ2-1
CDR3 DNA: TGTGCCATCAGTGAGTTTAGCGGGAGCCACGAGCAGTACTTC; CDR3 protein: CAISEFSGSHEQYF; clone size: many; D gene: TRBD2; V gene: TRBV10-3; J gene: TRBJ2-7
CDR3 DNA: TGTGCCTGGGTACTTAGCCGAACTCCCTACAATGAGCAGTTCTTC; CDR3 protein: CAWVLSRTPYNEQFF; clone size: NA; D gene: NA; V gene: TRBV30; J gene: TRBJ2-1
CDR3 DNA: TGTGCCAGCACCGGGGTTTTCCAAGAGACCCAGTACTTC; CDR3 protein: CASTGVFQETQYF; clone size: many; D gene: NA; V gene: TRBV28; J gene: TRBJ2-5